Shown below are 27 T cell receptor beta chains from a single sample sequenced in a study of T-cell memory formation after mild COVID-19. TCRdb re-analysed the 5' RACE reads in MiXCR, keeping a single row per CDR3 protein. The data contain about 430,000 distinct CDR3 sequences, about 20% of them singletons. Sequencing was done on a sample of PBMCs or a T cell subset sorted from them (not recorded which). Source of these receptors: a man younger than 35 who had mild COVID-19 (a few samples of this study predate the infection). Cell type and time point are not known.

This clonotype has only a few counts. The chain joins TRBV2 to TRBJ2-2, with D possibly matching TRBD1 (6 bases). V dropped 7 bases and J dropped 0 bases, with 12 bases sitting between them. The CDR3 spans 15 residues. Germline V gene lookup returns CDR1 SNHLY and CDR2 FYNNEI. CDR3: CASKTGLTNTGELFF. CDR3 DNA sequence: TGTGCCAGCAAAACAGGGCTTACGAACACCGGGGAGCTGTTTTTT.

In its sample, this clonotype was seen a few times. CDR3 coding DNA: TGTGCCTGGAGTGTACCCGACCCTCGACGGGGGTATTTT. Translation gives CAWSVPDPRRGYF. The V gene is TRBV30, the J gene TRBJ2-3, with a weak D call TRBD2 (5 bases). V was trimmed by 0 bases and J by 14 bases, leaving 18 bases between them. Germline V CDR1 and CDR2: GTSNPN, SVGIG (reference sequence). The CDR3 spans 13 residues. Supplemented by reference TRBV30 and TRBJ2-3, the full variable domain reads SQTIHQWPATLVQPVGSPLSLECTVEGTSNPNLYWYRQAAGRGLQLLFYSVGIGQISSEVPQNLSASRPQDRQFILSSKKLLLSDSGFYLCAWSVPDPRRGYFGPGTRLTVL.

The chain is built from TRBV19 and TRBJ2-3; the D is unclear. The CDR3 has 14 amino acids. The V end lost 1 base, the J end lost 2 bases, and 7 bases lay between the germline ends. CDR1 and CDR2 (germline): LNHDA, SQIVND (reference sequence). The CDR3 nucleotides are TGTGCCAGTAGTATAGCGACAATCACAGATACGCAGTATTTT. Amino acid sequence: CASSIATITDTQYF.

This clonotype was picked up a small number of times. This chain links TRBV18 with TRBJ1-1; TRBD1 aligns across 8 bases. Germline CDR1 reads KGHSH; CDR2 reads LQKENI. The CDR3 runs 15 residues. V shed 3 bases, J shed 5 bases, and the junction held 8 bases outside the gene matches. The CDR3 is CASSPGTGSRTEAFF. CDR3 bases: TGTGCCAGCTCACCGGGGACAGGCTCGAGAACTGAAGCTTTCTTT.

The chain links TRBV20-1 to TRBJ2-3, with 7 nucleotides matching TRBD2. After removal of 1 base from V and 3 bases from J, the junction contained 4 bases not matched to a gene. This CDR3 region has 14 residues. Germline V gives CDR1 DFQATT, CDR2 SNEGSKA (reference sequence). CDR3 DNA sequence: TGCAGTGCTAGAGGGCAGGGAGGGACAGATACGCAGTATTTT. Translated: CSARGQGGTDTQYF.

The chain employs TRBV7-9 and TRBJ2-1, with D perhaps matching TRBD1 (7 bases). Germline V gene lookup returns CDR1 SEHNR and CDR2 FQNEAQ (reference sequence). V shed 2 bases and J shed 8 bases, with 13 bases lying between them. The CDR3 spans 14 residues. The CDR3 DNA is TGTGCCAGCAGCTTATTCCCAGGGGGGCATGAGCAGTTCTTC. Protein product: CASSLFPGGHEQFF.

The CDR3 protein is CASSPRRVGEQPQHF. DNA for the CDR3: TGTGCCAGCAGCCCGAGAAGGGTCGGGGAGCAGCCCCAGCATTTT. The chain employs TRBV7-8 and TRBJ1-5; D call uncertain. Between the trimmed V and J ends, which lost 5 bases and 7 bases, there was a span of 18 bases. This CDR3 comprises 15 residues. CDR1 and CDR2 from the germline V gene are SGHVS and FQNEAQ.

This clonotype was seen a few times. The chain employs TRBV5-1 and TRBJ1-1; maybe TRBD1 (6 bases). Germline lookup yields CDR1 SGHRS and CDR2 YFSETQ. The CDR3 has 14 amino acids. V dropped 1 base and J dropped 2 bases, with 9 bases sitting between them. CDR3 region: CASSLLDSNTEAFF. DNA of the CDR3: TGCGCCAGCAGCTTGTTGGACAGTAACACTGAAGCTTTCTTT.

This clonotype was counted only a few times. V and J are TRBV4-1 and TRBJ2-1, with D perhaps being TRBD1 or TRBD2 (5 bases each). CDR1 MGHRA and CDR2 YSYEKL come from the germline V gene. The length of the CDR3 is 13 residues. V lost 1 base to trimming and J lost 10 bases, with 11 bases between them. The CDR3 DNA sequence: TGCGCCAGCAGCCAAGTCATACGGGACGAGCAGTTCTTC. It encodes CASSQVIRDEQFF.

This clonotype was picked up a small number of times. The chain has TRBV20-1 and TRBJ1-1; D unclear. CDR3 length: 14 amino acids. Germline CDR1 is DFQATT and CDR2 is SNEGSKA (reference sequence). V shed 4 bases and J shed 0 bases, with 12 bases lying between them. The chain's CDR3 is CSATGWGVNTEAFF. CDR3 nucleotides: TGCAGTGCTACGGGCTGGGGTGTGAACACTGAAGCTTTCTTT.

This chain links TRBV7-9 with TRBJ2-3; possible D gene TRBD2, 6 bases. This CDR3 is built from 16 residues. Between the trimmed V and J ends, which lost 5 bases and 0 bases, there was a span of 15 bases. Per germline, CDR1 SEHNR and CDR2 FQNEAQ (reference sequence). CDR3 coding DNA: TGTGCCAGCAGCCGCATCGGGCGGGAAAGCACAGATACGCAGTATTTT. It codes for CASSRIGRESTDTQYF.

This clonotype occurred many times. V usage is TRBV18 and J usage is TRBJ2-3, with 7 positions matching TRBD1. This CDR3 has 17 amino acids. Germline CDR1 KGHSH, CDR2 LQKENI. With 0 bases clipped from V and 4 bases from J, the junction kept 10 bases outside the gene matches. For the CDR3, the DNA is TGTGCCAGCTCACCACCCCGACAGGGTCCCGTTGCAGATACGCAGTATTTT. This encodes CASSPPRQGPVADTQYF.

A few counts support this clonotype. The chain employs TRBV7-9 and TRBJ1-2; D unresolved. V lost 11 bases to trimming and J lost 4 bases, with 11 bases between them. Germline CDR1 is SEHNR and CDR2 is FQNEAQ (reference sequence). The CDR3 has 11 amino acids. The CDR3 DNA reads TGTGCCTCCGACGGAGGCTATGGCTACACCTTC. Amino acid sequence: CASDGGYGYTF.

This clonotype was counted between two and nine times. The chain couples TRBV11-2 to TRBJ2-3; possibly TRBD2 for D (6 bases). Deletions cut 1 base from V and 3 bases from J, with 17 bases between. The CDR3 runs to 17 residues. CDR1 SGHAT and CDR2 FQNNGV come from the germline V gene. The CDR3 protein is CASSLASSARPTDTQYF. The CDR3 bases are TGTGCCAGCAGCTTAGCGTCTAGCGCCCGCCCGACAGATACGCAGTATTTT.

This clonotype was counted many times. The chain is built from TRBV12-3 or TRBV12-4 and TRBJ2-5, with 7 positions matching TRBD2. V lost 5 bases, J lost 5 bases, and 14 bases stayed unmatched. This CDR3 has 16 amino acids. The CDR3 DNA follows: TGTGCCAGCAGTCCCCGGGGGGTGAGCATGGGGGAGACCCAGTACTTC. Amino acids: CASSPRGVSMGETQYF.

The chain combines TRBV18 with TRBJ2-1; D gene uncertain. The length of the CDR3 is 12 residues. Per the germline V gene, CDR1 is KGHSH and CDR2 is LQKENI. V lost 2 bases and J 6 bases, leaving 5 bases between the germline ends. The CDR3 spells CASSPGINEQFF. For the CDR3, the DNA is TGTGCCAGCTCACCAGGGATCAATGAGCAGTTCTTC.

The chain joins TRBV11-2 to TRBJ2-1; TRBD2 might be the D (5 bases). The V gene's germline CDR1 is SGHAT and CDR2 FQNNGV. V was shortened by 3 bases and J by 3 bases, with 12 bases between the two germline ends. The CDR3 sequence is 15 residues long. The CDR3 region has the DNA TGTGCCAGCAGCTTCCCCCCGGGAAGCTACAATGAGCAGTTCTTC. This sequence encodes CASSFPPGSYNEQFF.

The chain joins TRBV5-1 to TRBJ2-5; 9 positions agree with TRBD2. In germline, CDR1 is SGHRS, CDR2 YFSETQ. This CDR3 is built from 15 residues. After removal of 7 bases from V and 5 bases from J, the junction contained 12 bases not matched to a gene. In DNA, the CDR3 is TGCGCCAGCGCGGACGGCGGGGGGGCTCAGGAGACCCAGTACTTC. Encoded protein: CASADGGGAQETQYF.

The CDR3 loop reads CASIPGGSYNEQFF. The CDR3 nucleotides are TGTGCCAGCATCCCCGGCGGCTCCTACAATGAGCAGTTCTTC. The rearrangement uses TRBV27 and TRBJ2-1; the D is unclear. The V gene's germline CDR1 is MNHEY and CDR2 SMNVEV (reference sequence). The CDR3 runs 14 residues. V was clipped by 7 bases and J by 0 bases, with 10 bases between them.

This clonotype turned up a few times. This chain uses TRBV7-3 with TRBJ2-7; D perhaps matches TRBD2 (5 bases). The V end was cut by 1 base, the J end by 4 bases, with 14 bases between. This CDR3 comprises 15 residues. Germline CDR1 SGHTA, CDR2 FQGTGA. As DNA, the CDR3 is TGTGCCAGCAGCTTAATCGGGGTGTGCGGATACGAGCAGTACGTC. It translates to CASSLIGVCGYEQYV.

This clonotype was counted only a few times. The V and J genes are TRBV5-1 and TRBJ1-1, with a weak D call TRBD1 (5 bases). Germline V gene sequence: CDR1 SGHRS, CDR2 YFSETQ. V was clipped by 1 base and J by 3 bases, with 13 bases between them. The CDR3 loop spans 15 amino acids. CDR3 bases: TGCGCCAGCAGCTTGCTTTGGGGCGCGGACACTGAAGCTTTCTTT. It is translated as CASSLLWGADTEAFF.

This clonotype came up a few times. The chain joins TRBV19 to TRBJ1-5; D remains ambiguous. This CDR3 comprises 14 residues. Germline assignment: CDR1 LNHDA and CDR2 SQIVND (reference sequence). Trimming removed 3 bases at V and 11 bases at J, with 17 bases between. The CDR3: CASSIAPDKGAQHF. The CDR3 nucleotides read TGTGCCAGTAGTATCGCCCCGGATAAAGGTGCCCAGCATTTT.

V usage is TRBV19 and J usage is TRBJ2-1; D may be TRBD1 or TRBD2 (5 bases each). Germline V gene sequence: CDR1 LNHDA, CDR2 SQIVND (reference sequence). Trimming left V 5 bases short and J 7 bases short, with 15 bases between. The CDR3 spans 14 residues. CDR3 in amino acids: CASSSWDGQNEQFF. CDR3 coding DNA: TGTGCCAGTAGTTCCTGGGACGGCCAGAATGAGCAGTTCTTC.

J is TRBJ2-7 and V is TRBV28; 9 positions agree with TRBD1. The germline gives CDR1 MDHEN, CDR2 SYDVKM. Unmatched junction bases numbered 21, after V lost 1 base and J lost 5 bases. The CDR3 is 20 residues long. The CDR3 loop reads CASSLFSWGQGKRPEDEQYV. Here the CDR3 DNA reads TGTGCCAGCAGTTTATTCTCTTGGGGACAGGGAAAACGACCCGAGGACGAGCAGTACGTC.

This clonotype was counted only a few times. Here the CDR3 DNA reads TGTGCCAGCAGCCGAGTAACCCAAGGACAGCCCCAGCATTTT. It is translated as CASSRVTQGQPQHF. This chain links TRBV12-3 or TRBV12-4 with TRBJ1-5; D remains ambiguous. The CDR3 has 14 amino acids. V lost 6 bases to trimming and J lost 7 bases, with 16 bases between them.

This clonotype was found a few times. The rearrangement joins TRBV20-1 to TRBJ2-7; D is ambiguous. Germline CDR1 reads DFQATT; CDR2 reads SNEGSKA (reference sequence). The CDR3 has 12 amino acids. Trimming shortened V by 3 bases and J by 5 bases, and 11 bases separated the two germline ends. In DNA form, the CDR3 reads TGCAGTGCTAGTTGGAAGGGTAACGAGCAGTACTTC. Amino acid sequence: CSASWKGNEQYF.

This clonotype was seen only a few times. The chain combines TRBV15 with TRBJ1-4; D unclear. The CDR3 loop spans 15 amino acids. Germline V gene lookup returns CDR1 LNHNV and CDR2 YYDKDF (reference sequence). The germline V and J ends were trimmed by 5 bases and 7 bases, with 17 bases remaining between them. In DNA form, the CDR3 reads TGTGCCACCAGCGGACGACAAATGGGCCGTGAAAAACTGTTTTTT. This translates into CATSGRQMGREKLFF.